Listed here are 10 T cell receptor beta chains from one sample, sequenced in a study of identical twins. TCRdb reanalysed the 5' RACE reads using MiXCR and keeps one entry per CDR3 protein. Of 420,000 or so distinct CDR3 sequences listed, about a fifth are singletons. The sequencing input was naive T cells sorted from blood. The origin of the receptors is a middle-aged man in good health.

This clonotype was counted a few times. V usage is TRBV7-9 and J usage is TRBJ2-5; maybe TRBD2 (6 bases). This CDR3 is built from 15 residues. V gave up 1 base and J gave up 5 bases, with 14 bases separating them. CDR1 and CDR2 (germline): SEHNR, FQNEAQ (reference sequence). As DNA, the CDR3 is TGTGCCAGCAGCTTAGGATTGCGGGATCCTGAGACCCAGTACTTC. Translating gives CASSLGLRDPETQYF. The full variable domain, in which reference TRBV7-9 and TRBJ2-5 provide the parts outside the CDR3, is DTGVSQNPRHKITKRGQNVTFRCDPISEHNRLYWYRQTLGQGPEFLTYFQNEAQLEKSRLLSDRFSAERPKGSFSTLEIQRTEQGDSAMYLCASSLGLRDPETQYFGPGTRLLVL.

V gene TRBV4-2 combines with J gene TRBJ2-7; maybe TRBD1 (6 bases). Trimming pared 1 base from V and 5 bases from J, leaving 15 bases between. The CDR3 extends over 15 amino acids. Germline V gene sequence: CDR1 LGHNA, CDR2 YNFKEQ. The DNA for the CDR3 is TGTGCCAGCAGCCAAGCACGAACAGGGAGCGACGAGCAGTACTTC. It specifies CASSQARTGSDEQYF.

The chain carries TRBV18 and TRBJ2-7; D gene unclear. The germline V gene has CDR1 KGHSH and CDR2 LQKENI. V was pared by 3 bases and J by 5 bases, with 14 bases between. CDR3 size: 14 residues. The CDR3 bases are TGTGCCAGCTCACCTTCGGGTATAGTTGACGAGCAGTACTTC. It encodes CASSPSGIVDEQYF.

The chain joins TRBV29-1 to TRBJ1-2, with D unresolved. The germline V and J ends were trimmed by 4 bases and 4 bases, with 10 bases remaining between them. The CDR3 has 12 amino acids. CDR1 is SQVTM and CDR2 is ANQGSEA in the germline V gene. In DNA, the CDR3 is TGCAGCGTTGGGGCGAGAGGCTATGGCTACACCTTC. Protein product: CSVGARGYGYTF.

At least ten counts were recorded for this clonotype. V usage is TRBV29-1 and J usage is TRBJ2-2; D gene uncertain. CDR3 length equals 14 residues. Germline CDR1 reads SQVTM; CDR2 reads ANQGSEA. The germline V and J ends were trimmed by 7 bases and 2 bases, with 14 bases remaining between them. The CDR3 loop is CSGRQGFNTGELFF. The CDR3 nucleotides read TGCAGCGGTCGGCAAGGGTTTAACACCGGGGAGCTGTTTTTT.

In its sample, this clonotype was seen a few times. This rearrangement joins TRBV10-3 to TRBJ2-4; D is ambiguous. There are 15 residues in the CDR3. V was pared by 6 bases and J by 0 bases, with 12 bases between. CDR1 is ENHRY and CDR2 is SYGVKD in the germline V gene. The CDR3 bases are TGTGCCATCAGCCCCGCAGGCTCAGCCAAAAACATTCAGTACTTC. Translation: CAISPAGSAKNIQYF.

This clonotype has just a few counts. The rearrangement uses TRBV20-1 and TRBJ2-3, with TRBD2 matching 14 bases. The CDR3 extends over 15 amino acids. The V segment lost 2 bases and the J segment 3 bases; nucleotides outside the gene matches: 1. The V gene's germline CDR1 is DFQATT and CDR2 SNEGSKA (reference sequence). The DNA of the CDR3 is TGCAGTGCTAGAAGGACTAGCGGGAGGACAGATACGCAGTATTTT. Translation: CSARRTSGRTDTQYF.

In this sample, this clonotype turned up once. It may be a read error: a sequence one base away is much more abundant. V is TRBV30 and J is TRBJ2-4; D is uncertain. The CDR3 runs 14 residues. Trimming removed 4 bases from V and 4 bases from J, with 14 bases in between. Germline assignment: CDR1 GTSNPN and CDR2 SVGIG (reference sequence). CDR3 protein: CAWNAKNSKNIQYF. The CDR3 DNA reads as TGTGCCTGGAATGCCAAAAACTCTAAAAACATTCAGTACTTC. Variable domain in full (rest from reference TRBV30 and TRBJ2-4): SQTIHQWPATLVQPVGSPLSLECTVEGTSNPNLYWYRQAAGRGLQLLFYSVGIGQISSEVPQNLSASRPQDRQFILSSKKLLLSDSGFYLCAWNAKNSKNIQYFGAGTRLSVL.

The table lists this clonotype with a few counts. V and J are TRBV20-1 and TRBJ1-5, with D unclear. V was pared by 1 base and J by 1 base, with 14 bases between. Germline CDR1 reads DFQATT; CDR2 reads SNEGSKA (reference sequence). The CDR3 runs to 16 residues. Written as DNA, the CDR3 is TGCAGTGCTAGAGTAAGTGGCAGGTTGAGCAATCAGCCCCAGCATTTT. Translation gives CSARVSGRLSNQPQHF.

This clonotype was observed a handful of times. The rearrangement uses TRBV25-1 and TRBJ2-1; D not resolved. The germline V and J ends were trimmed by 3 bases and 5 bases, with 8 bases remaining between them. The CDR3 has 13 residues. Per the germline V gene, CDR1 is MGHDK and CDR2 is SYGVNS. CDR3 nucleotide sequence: TGTGCCAGCAGTGAGCACCGGAACAATGAGCAGTTCTTC. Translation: CASSEHRNNEQFF.